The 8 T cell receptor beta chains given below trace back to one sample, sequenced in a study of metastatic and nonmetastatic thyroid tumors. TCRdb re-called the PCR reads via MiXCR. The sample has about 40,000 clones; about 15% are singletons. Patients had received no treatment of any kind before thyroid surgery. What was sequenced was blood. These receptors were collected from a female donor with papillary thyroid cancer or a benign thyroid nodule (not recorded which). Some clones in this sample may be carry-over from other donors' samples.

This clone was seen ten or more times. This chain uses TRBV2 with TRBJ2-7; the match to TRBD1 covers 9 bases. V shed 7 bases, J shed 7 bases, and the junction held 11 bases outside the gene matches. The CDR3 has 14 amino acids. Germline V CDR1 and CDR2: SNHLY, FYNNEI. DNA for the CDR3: TGTGCCAGCACTCGGGGACAGGGAAGAGGGGAGCAGTACTTC. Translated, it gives CASTRGQGRGEQYF.

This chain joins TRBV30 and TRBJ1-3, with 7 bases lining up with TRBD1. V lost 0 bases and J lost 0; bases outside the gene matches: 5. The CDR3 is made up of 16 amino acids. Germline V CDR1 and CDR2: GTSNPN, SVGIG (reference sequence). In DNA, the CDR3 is TGTGCCTGGAGTGTAGGGGACAGAGCCTCTGGAAACACCATATATTTT. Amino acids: CAWSVGDRASGNTIYF. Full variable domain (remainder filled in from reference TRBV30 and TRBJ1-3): SQTIHQWPATLVQPVGSPLSLECTVEGTSNPNLYWYRQAAGRGLQLLFYSVGIGQISSEVPQNLSASRPQDRQFILSSKKLLLSDSGFYLCAWSVGDRASGNTIYFGEGSWLTVV.

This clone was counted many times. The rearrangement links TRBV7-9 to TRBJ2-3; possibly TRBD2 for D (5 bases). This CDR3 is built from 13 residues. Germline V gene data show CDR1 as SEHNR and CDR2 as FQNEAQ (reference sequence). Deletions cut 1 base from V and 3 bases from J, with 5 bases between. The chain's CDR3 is CASSLGETDTQYF. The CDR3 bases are TGTGCCAGCAGCTTAGGGGAGACAGATACGCAGTATTTT.

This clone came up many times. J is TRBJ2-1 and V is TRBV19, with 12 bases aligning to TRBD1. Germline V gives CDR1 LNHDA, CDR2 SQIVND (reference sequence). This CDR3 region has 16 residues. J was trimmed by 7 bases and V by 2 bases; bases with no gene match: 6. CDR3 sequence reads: CASSISGTGGRNEQFF. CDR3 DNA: TGTGCCAGTAGTATATCTGGGACAGGGGGCCGGAATGAGCAGTTCTTC.

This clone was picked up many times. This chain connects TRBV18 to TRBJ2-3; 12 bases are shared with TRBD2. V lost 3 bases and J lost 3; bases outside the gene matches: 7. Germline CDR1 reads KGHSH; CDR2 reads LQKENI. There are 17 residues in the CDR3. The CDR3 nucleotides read TGTGCCAGCTCACCGCTAGCGGGGGGGCTAATTACAGATACGCAGTATTTT. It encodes CASSPLAGGLITDTQYF.

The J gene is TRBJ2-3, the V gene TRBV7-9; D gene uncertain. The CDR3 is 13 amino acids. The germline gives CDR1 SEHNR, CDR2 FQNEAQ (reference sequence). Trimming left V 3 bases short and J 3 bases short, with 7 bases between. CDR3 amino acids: CASSLVSTDTQYF. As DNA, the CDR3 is TGTGCCAGCAGCTTGGTCTCAACAGATACGCAGTATTTT.

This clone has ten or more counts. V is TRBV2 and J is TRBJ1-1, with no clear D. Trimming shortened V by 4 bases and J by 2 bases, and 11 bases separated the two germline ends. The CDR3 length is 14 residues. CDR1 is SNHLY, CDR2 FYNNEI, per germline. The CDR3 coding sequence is TGTGCCAGCAGTGCAATAGACACAAACACTGAAGCTTTCTTT. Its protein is CASSAIDTNTEAFF.

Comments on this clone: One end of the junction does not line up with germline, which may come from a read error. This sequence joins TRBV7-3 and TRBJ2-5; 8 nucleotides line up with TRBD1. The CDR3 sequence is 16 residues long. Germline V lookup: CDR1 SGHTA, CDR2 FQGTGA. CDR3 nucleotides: TGTGCCAGAAGCTTACTAGGACAGGGTCTTGATGAGACCGAGTACTTC. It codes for CARSLLGQGLDETEYF.